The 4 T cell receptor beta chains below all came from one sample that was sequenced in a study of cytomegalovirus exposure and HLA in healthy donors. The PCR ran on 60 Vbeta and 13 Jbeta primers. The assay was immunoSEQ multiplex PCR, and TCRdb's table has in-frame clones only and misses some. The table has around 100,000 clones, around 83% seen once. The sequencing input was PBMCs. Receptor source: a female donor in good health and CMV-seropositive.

CDR3 loop: CAWSSTGGGQPQHF. CDR3 bases: TGTGCCTGGAGTTCGACAGGGGGCGGTCAGCCCCAGCATTTT. The gene calls are TRBV30 and TRBJ1-5; 10 nucleotides align to TRBD1. The CDR3 has 14 amino acids. Per the germline V gene, CDR1 is GTSNPN and CDR2 is SVGIG (reference sequence). The ends lost 2 bases at V and 6 bases at J; junction bases unmatched: 4.

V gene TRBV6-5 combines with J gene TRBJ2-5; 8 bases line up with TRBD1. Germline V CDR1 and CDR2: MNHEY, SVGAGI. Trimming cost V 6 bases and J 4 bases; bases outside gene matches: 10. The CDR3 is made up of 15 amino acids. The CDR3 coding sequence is TGTGCCAGCAGACCTAGACAGGGGCGAGGAGAGACCCAGTACTTC. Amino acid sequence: CASRPRQGRGETQYF.

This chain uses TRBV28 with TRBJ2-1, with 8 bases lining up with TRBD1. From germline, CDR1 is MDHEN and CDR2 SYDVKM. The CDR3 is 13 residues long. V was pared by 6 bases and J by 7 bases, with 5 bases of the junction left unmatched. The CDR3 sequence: CASRPGGGNEQFF. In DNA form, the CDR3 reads TGTGCCAGCAGGCCAGGGGGCGGGAATGAGCAGTTCTTC.

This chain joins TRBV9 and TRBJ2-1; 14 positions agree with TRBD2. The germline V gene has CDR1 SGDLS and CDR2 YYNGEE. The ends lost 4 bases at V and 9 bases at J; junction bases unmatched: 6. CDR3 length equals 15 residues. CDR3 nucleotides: TGTGCCAGCAGCCCGGGACTAGCGGGAGTACGTGAGCAGTTCTTC. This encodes CASSPGLAGVREQFF. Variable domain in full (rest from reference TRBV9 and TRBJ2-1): DSGVTQTPKHLITATGQRVTLRCSPRSGDLSVYWYQQSLDQGLQFLIQYYNGEERAKGNILERFSAQQFPDLHSELNLSSLELGDSALYFCASSPGLAGVREQFFGPGTRLTVL.